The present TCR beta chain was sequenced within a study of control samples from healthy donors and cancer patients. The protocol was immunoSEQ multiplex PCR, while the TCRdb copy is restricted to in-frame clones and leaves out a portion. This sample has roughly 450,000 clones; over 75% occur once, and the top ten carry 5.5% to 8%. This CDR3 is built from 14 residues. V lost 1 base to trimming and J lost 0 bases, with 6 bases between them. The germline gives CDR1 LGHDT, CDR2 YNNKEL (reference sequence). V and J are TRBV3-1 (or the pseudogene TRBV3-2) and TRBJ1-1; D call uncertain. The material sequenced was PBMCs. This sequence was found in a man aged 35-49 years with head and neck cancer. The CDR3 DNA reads TGTGCCAGCAGCCAAGGGCTCTTGAACACTGAAGCTTTCTTT. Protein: CASSQGLLNTEAFF.